These 2 T cell receptor beta chains were sequenced from one sample in a study of post-analysis software for immune sequencing data. Study-level points and caveats: Five or six TRBV segments, TRBV5-6, TRBV5-1 and TRBV20-1 among them, were found more frequent in patients than controls.

TCR beta libraries were prepared from cDNA with unique molecular identifiers. TCRdb passed the PCR reads through MiXCR, listing each CDR3 protein once. The sample comprises 450,000 to 650,000 distinct CDR3 sequences, roughly two fifths of which are singletons, and 1.5% to 2% rests with the top ten. These TCRs' antigens remain unknown. Input material: blood. These receptors were collected from a girl under 18 with multiple sclerosis.

As concerns this clonotype: The junction and the germline gene differ at one end; a read error may be behind it. The chain links TRBV7-9 to TRBJ2-5; a possible D gene is TRBD2 (5 bases). There are 19 residues in the CDR3. Per germline, CDR1 SEHNR and CDR2 FQNEAQ (reference sequence). Written as DNA, the CDR3 is TGTGTCAGCAGCGTTAGCGCCGGTGGTAGGGCAGATCTCCAAGAGACCCAGTACTTC. This sequence encodes CVSSVSAGGRADLQETQYF.

This sequence joins TRBV12-3 or TRBV12-4 and TRBJ2-5; 8 bases align to TRBD2. V shed 6 bases and J 6 bases; nucleotides not matched to a gene: 6. There are 13 residues in the CDR3. CDR3 bases: TGTGCCAGCAGCCGGACTAGCCGGCAGACCCAGTACTTC. This encodes CASSRTSRQTQYF.